A selection of T cell receptor beta chains follows, all from one sample in a study of blood T cell repertoires in COVID-19. Assay used: immunoSEQ multiplex PCR; TCRdb lists only in-frame clones, some missing. The data show some 130,000 clones, roughly 86% seen once. Material: peripheral blood. The receptors originated from a woman between 45 and 65 years old who had recovered from COVID-19. The CDR3 runs from the conserved cysteine through the conserved F or W. D genes are given only for firm matches. Size is stated for part of the rows, as once, few or many counts, or as a class when the clone is expanded.

V: TRBV19; J: TRBJ2-1; size: NA; D: TRBD1; DNA: TGTGCCAGTAGTGCCGGGGACAGGGTATACAATGAGCAGTTCTTC; CDR3: CASSAGDRVYNEQFF
V: TRBV10-1; J: TRBJ1-2; size: NA; D: NA; DNA: TGCGCCAGGAGGTTACGCTATAACTATGGCTACACCTTC; CDR3: CARRLRYNYGYTF
V: TRBV5-1; J: TRBJ2-4; size: NA; D: NA; DNA: TGCGCCAGCAGCCCCCTCTTCGACCGAGGTGACATTCAGTACTTC; CDR3: CASSPLFDRGDIQYF
V: TRBV6-6; J: TRBJ2-3; size: NA; D: TRBD1; DNA: TGTGCCACCGGACAGGGGATAACTAGCACAGATACGCAGTATTTT; CDR3: CATGQGITSTDTQYF
V: TRBV30; J: TRBJ2-3; size: NA; D: TRBD2; DNA: TGTGCCTGGAGAGGACTAGCGGCGACAGATACGCAGTATTTT; CDR3: CAWRGLAATDTQYF
V: TRBV4-1; J: TRBJ2-1; size: NA; D: NA; DNA: TGCGCCAGCAGCCAAGATCTTGGTACAGGGACGAATGAGCAGTTCTTC; CDR3: CASSQDLGTGTNEQFF
V: TRBV15; J: TRBJ1-3; size: NA; D: NA; DNA: TGTGCCACCAGTAGGGACACCGTTCCTGGAAACACCATATATTTT; CDR3: CATSRDTVPGNTIYF
V: TRBV29-1; J: TRBJ1-2; size: NA; D: NA; DNA: TGCAGCGTTGCCCGTATGTATGGCTACACCTTC; CDR3: CSVARMYGYTF
V: TRBV5-5; J: TRBJ2-7; size: NA; D: TRBD1; DNA: TGTGCCAGCAGCTCAGTCCTCCGGGGACAGGGTCTCTACGAGCAGTACTTC; CDR3: CASSSVLRGQGLYEQYF
V: TRBV19; J: TRBJ1-2; size: NA; D: NA; DNA: TGTGCCAGTTCCGCTACAGGACCCTCCGTTTACATTTATGGCTACACCTTC; CDR3: CASSATGPSVYIYGYTF
V: TRBV15; J: TRBJ2-5; size: NA; D: NA; DNA: TGTGCCACCAGCAGAGTACTTGAGGAGACCCAGTACTTC; CDR3: CATSRVLEETQYF
V: TRBV11-1; J: TRBJ2-7; size: NA; D: TRBD2; DNA: TGTGCCAGCAGCCCAAGACTAGCGGGGCCCTACGAGCAGTACTTC; CDR3: CASSPRLAGPYEQYF
V: TRBV19; J: TRBJ2-1; size: NA; D: TRBD2; DNA: TGTGCCAGTAGGGCAAGCGGGAGCTCCTACAATGAGCAGTTCTTC; CDR3: CASRASGSSYNEQFF
V: TRBV9; J: TRBJ1-1; size: NA; D: NA; DNA: TGTGCCAGCAGCGTAGATTGGAGGGCCGAAGCTTTCTTT; CDR3: CASSVDWRAEAFF
V: TRBV29-1; J: TRBJ1-2; size: NA; D: NA; DNA: TGCAGCGTCGCCCCGGGGGGCCATGGCTACACCTTC; CDR3: CSVAPGGHGYTF
V: TRBV4-1; J: TRBJ1-4; size: once; D: NA; DNA: TGCGCCAGCAGCCAAGGTGCCGGGGTAGTAGGCGAAAAACTGTTTTTT; CDR3: CASSQGAGVVGEKLFF
V: TRBV23-1; J: TRBJ2-1; size: many; D: TRBD1; DNA: TGCGCCAGCAGACAAAGACAGGGAATCGACAATGAGCAGTTCTTC; CDR3: CASRQRQGIDNEQFF
V: TRBV9; J: TRBJ2-2; size: NA; D: NA; DNA: TGTGCCAGCAGCGTTACAGGGATCCCTTTCACCGGGGAGCTGTTTTTT; CDR3: CASSVTGIPFTGELFF
V: TRBV2; J: TRBJ1-6; size: NA; D: TRBD1; DNA: TGTGCCAGCAGTCCAACAGGGGGCTCGTCACCCCTCCACTTT; CDR3: CASSPTGGSSPLHF
V: TRBV6-5; J: TRBJ2-5; size: NA; D: TRBD2; DNA: TGTGCCAGCAGTTACTACGGACTAGCGGGAGAAGAGACCCAGTACTTC; CDR3: CASSYYGLAGEETQYF
V: TRBV18; J: TRBJ1-2; size: NA; D: TRBD1; DNA: TGTGCCAGCTCACCCCCCGGGACAGTTAACTATGGCTACACCTTC; CDR3: CASSPPGTVNYGYTF
V: TRBV28; J: TRBJ2-7; size: NA; D: TRBD2; DNA: TGTGCCAGCAGTACTCCCCCCCGGACTAGCTTGCGCTCCTACGAGCAGTACTTC; CDR3: CASSTPPRTSLRSYEQYF
V: TRBV6-5; J: TRBJ1-4; size: once; D: TRBD1; DNA: TGTGCCAGCAGGAGGGACAGGCTCAATGAAAAACTGTTTTTT; CDR3: CASRRDRLNEKLFF
V: TRBV6-5; J: TRBJ2-2; size: NA; D: TRBD2; DNA: TGTGCCAGCAGGAGCGGGAGGACCGGCGGGGAGCTGTTTTTT; CDR3: CASRSGRTGGELFF
V: TRBV18; J: TRBJ1-1; size: NA; D: TRBD1; DNA: TGTGCCAGCTCACCGAAACAGGGGGACACTGAAGCTTTCTTT; CDR3: CASSPKQGDTEAFF